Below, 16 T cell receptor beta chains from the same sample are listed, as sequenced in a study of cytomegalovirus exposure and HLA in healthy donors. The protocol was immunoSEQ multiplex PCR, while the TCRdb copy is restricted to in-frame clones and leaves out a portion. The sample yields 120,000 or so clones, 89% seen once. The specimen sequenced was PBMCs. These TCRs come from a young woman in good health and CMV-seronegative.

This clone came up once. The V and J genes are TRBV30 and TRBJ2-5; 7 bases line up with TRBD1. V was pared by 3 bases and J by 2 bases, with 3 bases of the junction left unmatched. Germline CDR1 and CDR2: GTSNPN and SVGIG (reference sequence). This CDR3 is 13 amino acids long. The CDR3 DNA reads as TGTGCCTGGAGGAAGACAGGGCAAGAGACCCAGTACTTC. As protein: CAWRKTGQETQYF. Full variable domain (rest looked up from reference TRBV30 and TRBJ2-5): SQTIHQWPATLVQPVGSPLSLECTVEGTSNPNLYWYRQAAGRGLQLLFYSVGIGQISSEVPQNLSASRPQDRQFILSSKKLLLSDSGFYLCAWRKTGQETQYFGPGTRLLVL.

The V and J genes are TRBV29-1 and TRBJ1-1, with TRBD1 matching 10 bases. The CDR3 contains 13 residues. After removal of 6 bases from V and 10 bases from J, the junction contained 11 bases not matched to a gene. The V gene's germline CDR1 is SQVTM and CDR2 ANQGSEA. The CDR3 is CSVSGQGGIIAFF. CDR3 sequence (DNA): TGCAGCGTGAGCGGACAGGGGGGTATAATAGCTTTCTTT.

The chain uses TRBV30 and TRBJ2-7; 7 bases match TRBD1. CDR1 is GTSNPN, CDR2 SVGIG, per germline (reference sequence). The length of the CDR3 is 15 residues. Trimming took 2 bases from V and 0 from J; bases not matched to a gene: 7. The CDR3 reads CAWSRVTGSSYEQYF. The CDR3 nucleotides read TGTGCCTGGAGTAGGGTGACAGGGAGCTCCTACGAGCAGTACTTC.

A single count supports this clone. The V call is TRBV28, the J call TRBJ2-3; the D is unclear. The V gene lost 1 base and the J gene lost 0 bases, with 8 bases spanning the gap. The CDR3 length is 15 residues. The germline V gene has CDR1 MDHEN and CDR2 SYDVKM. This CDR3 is CASSLSPTSTDTQYF. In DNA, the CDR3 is TGTGCCAGCAGTTTATCCCCTACTAGCACAGATACGCAGTATTTT.

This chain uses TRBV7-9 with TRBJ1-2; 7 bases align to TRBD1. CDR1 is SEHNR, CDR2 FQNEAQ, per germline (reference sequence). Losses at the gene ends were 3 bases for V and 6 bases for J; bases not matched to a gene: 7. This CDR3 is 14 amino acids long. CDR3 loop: CASSLVTGADGYTF. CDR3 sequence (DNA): TGTGCCAGCAGCTTGGTTACAGGGGCGGATGGCTACACCTTC.

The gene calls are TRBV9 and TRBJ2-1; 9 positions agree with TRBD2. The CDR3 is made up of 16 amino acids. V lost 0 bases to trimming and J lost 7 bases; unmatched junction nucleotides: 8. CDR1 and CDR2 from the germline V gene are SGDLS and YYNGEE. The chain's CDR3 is CASSVELGLAGNEQFF. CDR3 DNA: TGTGCCAGCAGCGTAGAGTTGGGACTAGCTGGTAATGAGCAGTTCTTC.

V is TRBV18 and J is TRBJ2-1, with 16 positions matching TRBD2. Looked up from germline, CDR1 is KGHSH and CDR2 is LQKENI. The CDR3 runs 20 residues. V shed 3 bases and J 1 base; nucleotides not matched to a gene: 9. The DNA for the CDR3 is TGTGCCAGCTCACCCGTACCGGGACTAGCGGGAGGGAGTTCCTACAATGAGCAGTTCTTC. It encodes CASSPVPGLAGGSSYNEQFF.

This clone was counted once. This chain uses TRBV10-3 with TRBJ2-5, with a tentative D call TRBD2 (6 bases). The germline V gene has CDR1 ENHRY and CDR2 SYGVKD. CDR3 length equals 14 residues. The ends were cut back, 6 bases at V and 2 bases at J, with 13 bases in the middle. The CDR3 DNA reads TGTGCCATCAGCCCTGGGACTTCTCAAGAGACCCAGTACTTC. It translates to CAISPGTSQETQYF.

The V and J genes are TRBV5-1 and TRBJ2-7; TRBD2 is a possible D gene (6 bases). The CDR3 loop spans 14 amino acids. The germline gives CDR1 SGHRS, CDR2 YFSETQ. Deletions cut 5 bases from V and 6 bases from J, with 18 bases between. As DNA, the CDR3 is TGCGCCAGCAGTATTATCGGGGGTGATTCCGAGCAGTACTTC. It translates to CASSIIGGDSEQYF.

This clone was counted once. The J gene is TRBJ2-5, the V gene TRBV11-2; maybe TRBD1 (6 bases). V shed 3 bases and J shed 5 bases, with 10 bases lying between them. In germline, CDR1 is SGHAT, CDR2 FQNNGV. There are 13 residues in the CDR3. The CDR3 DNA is TGTGCCAGCAGCTTTAACAGGGCGGAGACCCAGTACTTC. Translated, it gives CASSFNRAETQYF.

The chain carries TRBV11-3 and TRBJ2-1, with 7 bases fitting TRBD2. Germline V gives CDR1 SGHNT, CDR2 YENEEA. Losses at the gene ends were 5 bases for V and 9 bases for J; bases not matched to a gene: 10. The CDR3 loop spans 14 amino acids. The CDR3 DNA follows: TGTGCCAGCAGCACACGGGACTATTGGGGTGAGCAGTTCTTC. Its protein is CASSTRDYWGEQFF.

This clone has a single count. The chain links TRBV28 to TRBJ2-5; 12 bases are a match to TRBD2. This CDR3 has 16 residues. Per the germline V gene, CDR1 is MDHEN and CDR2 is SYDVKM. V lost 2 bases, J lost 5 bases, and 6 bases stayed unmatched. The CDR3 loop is CASSLLRLAGAETQYF. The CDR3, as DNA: TGTGCCAGCAGTTTACTCCGACTAGCGGGAGCTGAGACCCAGTACTTC.

The chain's CDR3 is CASNLAGGRADTQYF. The CDR3 DNA follows: TGTGCCAGCAACCTAGCGGGAGGCCGGGCAGATACGCAGTATTTT. The chain combines TRBV2 with TRBJ2-3, with 11 bases matching TRBD2. The germline gives CDR1 SNHLY, CDR2 FYNNEI. This CDR3 has 15 amino acids. V lost 7 bases, J lost 4 bases, and 7 bases stayed unmatched.

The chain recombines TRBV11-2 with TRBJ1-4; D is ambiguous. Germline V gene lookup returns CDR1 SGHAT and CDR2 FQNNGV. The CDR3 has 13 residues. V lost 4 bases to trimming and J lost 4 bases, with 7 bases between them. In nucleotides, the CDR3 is TGTGCCAGCAGCTCCGAGGGTAATGAAAAACTGTTTTTT. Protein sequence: CASSSEGNEKLFF.

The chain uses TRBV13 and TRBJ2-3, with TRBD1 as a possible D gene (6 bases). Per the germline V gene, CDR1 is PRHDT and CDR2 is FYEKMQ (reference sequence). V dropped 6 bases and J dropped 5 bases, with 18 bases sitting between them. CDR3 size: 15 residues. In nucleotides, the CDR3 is TGTGCCAGCAGGGCCGTGGGGGCGCAGGAAGATACGCAGTATTTT. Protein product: CASRAVGAQEDTQYF.

The CDR3 DNA sequence: TGTGCCAGCTCACCACGGACAGGGGAGGTTGGCTACACCTTC. Its protein is CASSPRTGEVGYTF. The rearrangement joins TRBV18 to TRBJ1-2; 9 positions match TRBD1. J lost 7 bases, V lost 1 base, and 4 bases had no gene match. The V gene's germline CDR1 is KGHSH and CDR2 LQKENI. CDR3 size: 14 residues.